This T cell receptor (beta chain) was captured by sequencing in a study of T cell responses to AZD1222 COVID-19 vaccine (dated by TCRdb to the early 2020s). Concerning the study at large: AZD1222 recipients with second doses at about 4 weeks or about 12 weeks were pooled, because spike-specific TCR depth and breadth did not differ between schedules. A total of over 230 trial participants underwent TCR sequencing, of whom about 210 had received two doses of AZD1222 and approximately 26 had received two doses of the MenACWY control vaccine. Trial participants were enrolled into age subgroups of 18-55, 56-69 and 70-plus years, which contained around 140, 26 and 57 TCR-sequenced participants, respectively.

Of note for this clone: This clone's antigen is unknown. Base qualities are missing; no much larger clone stands one base away.

From the cysteine through the phenylalanine, the CDR3 covers 12 amino acids. CDR3 DNA only is kept here, 36 bases in frame from base 1. Per the germline V gene (reference sequence), SGHNT is the CDR1 and YYREEE is the CDR2. Cut back by 5 bases and 7 bases, the V and J ends lie 10 bases apart. What the research found in general, with its limitations: Conclusions about previously exposed vaccinees are limited, since just five to seven AZD1222 recipients were seropositive for SARS-CoV-2 at baseline. A significant rise in spike-specific TCR breadth and depth was observed after two AZD1222 doses relative to day 0 and relative to MenACWY recipients. Nearly half of unique spike-specific TCRs reportedly recognized epitopes outside regions mutated in the B.1.351 and B.1.1.7 variants. The whole spike protein was spanned by vaccine-associated CD4 TCRs, and dominant responses were seen in regions 160-218 and 743-854. No day 14 peak-response samples were available, so repertoires were characterized only after the peak T cell response. In the small 56-69-year group, the increase in depth fell short of significance, most likely because of low power. Most participants were white British and females outnumbered males, and the authors suggested that clonal diversity may have been underestimated.

The time point label corresponds to: baseline before first vaccination. Vaccinee samples came from UK trials COV001 and COV002, including a single-blind randomized controlled phase 2/3 trial of AZD1222 (ChAdOx1 nCoV-19) in healthy adults. For TCRbeta chain sequencing, PBMC samples from trial participants were taken at day 0 and at day 28 after the second dose. The CDR3 regions of human TCRbeta chains were analyzed by immunosequencing. The published analysis was carried out like this. Repertoire TCRs were checked for matches against a reference library of SARS-CoV-2-specific TCRs that had been generated using the MIRA antigen-specificity platform. Breadth was defined as the fraction of unique TCRs that were SARS-CoV-2-associated. Depth was defined as the fraction of total T cells that were SARS-CoV-2-associated. Using the MIRA data, each spike-specific TCR was assigned both to the spike region to which the TCR was reactive and to a CD4 or CD8 class. Log10-transformed breadth and depth values were compared by one-way ANOVA with Sidak's multiple comparisons tests. TCRdb holds this immuneACCESS table with in-frame rearrangements only. Some clones are missing; in checked studies, unresolved V genes explain under half, and the rest has no known cause. The DNA was the basis for D and trimming; V, J and clone size are from that table. Within this sample are over 100,000 clones, with about 88% of them counted one time only. The biggest ten clones account for about 2.4% of the sample.

The sample in question was peripheral blood, obtained on day 0 of AZD1222 vaccination. The chain uses TRBV5-4 and TRBJ1-5, with TRBD1 perhaps the D gene, on 6 matching bases. The receptor comes from an adult in good health. The CDR3 in this case is CASSFRGQPQHF. The sequenced DNA: TGTGCCAGCAGTTTTAGGGGGCAGCCCCAGCATTTT.